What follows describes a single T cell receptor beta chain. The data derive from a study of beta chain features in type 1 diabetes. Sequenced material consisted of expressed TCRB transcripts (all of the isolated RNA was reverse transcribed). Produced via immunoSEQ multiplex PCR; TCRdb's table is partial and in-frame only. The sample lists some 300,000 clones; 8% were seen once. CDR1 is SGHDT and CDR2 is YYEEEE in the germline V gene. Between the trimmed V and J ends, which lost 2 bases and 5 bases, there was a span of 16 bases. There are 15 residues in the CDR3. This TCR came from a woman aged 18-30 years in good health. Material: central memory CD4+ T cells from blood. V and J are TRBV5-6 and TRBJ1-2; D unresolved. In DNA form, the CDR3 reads TGTGCCAGCAGCTTCGGGGTCACGATGGGTTATGGCTACACCTTC. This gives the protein CASSFGVTMGYGYTF.